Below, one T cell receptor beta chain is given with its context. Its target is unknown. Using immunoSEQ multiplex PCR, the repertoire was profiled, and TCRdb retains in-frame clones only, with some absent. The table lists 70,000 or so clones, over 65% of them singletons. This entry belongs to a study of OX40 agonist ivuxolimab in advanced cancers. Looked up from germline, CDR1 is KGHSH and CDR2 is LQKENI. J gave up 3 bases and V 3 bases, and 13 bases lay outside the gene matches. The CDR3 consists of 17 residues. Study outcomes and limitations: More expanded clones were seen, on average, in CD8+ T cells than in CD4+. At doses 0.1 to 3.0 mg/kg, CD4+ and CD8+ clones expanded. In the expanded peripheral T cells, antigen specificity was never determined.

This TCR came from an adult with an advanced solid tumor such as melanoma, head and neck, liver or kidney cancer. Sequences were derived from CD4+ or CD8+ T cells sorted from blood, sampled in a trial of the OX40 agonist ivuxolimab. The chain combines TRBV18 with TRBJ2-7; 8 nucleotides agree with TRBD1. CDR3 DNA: TGTGCCAGCTCACCCAAAAATGGACAGGGCCCCTTCTACGAGCAGTACTTC. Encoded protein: CASSPKNGQGPFYEQYF.